The clone carrying this T cell receptor beta chain was observed many times. V lost 3 bases and J lost 5, with 13 bases in between. This CDR3 contains 13 residues. The germline V gene encodes CDR1 GTSNPN and CDR2 SVGIG (reference sequence). Under the authors' procedure: Amplification from reference gene primers served as the basis for estimated nucleated cell counts. Generated by immunoSEQ multiplex PCR, the TCRdb table keeps only in-frame clones and is missing some. V and J calls and clone size are those listed in that table; D and trimming were worked out from the DNA. The sample holds 70,000 to 75,000 clones, 70% to 85% seen once. This sample is part of a study of blood T cell repertoires in COVID-19.

The source is a man aged 55 to 70 with active or convalescent COVID-19. The chain couples TRBV30 to TRBJ2-5, with a possible D match to TRBD2 (5 bases). The sequenced material came from peripheral blood. CDR3 region: CAWSGVSLETQYF. CDR3 DNA sequence: TGTGCCTGGAGCGGGGTCTCCCTTGAGACCCAGTACTTC.